This T cell receptor (beta chain) is drawn from a study of blood T cells in healthy people across ages. Study conclusions and caveats: Significant beta diversity loss was already apparent by age about 39, declining roughly linearly.

Concerning this clonotype: Its antigen is undetermined.

Samples each yielded at least 6 micrograms of total RNA. A J-beta primer mix and a sample-barcoded 5' primer were used in a second PCR of roughly 6 to 12 cycles. Each of the cDNA molecules was tagged by a template-switch adaptor with 12 random nucleotides. A single record per CDR3 protein comes from TCRdb applying MiXCR to the 5' RACE reads. The sample includes some 1,500,000 distinct CDR3 sequences, 35% to 45% of them seen just once. Unmatched junction bases numbered 3, after V lost 2 bases and J lost 5 bases. Germline lookup yields CDR1 SGHTA and CDR2 FQGNSA. The CDR3 has 14 residues. The sample comprised blood. V gene TRBV7-2 combines with J gene TRBJ2-5; 9 bases align to TRBD2. This clonotype was sampled from a woman younger than 35 in good health. The CDR3 bases are TGTGCCAGCAGCTTACTAGCGGGAAAGGAGACCCAGTACTTC. Translating gives CASSLLAGKETQYF.